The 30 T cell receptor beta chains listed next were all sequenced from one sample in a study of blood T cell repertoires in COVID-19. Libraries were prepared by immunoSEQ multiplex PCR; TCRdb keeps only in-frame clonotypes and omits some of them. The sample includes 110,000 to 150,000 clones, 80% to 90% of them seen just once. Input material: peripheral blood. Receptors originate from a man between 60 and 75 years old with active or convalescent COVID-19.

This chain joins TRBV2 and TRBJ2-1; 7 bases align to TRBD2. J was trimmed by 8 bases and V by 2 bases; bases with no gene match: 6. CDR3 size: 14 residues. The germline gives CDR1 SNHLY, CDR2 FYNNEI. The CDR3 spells CASSEQVGGDEQFF. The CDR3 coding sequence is TGTGCCAGCAGTGAACAAGTGGGGGGGGATGAGCAGTTCTTC.

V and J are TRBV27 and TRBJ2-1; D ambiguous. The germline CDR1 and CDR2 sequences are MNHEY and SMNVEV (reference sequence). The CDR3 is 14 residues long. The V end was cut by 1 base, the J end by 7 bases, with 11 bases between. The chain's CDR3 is CASSLLPVVNEQFF. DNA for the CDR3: TGTGCCAGCAGTTTATTGCCGGTCGTGAATGAGCAGTTCTTC.

The CDR3 sequence: CASSWGAGPGNEQFF. The CDR3 DNA reads as TGCGCCAGCAGCTGGGGAGCCGGGCCCGGAAATGAGCAGTTCTTC. The gene calls are TRBV5-1 and TRBJ2-1; weak D call: TRBD2 (5 bases). This CDR3 is built from 15 residues. CDR1 is SGHRS and CDR2 is YFSETQ in the germline V gene. Trimming stripped 3 bases from V and 7 bases from J, with 17 bases between.

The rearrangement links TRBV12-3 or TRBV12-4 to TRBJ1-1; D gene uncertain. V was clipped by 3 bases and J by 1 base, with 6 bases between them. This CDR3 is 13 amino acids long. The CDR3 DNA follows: TGTGCCAGCAGTTTTCAGGAGAACACTGAAGCTTTCTTT. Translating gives CASSFQENTEAFF.

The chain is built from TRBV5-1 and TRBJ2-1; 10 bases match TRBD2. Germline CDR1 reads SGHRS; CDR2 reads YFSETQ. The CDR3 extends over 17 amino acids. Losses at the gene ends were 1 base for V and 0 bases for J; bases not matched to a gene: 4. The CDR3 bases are TGCGCCAGCAGCTTGACTAGCGGGGCTTCCTCCTACAATGAGCAGTTCTTC. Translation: CASSLTSGASSYNEQFF.

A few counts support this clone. CDR3 nucleotide sequence: TGTGCCAGCAGCCAAGCGGGAGTTTTTGCAACCAATGAGCAGTTCTTC. This encodes CASSQAGVFATNEQFF. This chain connects TRBV5-4 to TRBJ2-1; the match to TRBD2 covers 8 bases. Germline loops: CDR1 SGHNT, CDR2 YYREEE (reference sequence). CDR3 length: 16 residues. J lost 6 bases, V lost 4 bases, and 12 bases had no gene match. Drawing the rest from reference TRBV5-4 and TRBJ2-1, the complete variable domain is ETGVTQSPTHLIKTRGQQVTLRCSSQSGHNTVSWYQQALGQGPQFIFQYYREEENGRGNFPPRFSGLQFPNYSSELNVNALELDDSALYLCASSQAGVFATNEQFFGPGTRLTVL.

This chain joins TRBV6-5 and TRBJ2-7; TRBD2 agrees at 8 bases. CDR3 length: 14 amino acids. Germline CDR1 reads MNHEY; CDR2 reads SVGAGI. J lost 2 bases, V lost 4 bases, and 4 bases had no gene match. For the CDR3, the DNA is TGTGCCAGCAGTTCCTATAGCGGGACCTACGAGCAGTACTTC. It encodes CASSSYSGTYEQYF.

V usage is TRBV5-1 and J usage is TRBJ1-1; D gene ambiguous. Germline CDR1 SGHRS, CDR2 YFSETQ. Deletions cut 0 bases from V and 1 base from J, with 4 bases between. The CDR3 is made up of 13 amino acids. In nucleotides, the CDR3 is TGCGCCAGCAGCTTGGTGGCGAACACTGAAGCTTTCTTT. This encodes CASSLVANTEAFF.

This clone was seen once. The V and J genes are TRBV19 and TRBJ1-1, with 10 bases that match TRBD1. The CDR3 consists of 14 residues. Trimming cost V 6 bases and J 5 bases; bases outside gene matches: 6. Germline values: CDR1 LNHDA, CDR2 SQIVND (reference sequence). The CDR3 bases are TGTGCCAGTAGGAGGGACAGGGGAGGAACTGAAGCTTTCTTT. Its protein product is CASRRDRGGTEAFF.

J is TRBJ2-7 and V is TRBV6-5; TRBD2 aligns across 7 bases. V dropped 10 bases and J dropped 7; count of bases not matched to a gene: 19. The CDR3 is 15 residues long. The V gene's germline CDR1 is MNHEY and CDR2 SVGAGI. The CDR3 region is CANTSQRAGVKEQYF. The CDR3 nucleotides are TGTGCCAACACATCCCAGAGGGCGGGAGTGAAGGAGCAGTACTTC.

CDR3 nucleotide sequence: TGTGCCATTTCCCAGGGGGAGCTGTTTTTT. Protein sequence: CAISQGELFF. This chain connects TRBV12-1 to TRBJ2-2; whether TRBD1, the table's D call, matches the DNA was not checked. TRBV12-1 is an annotated pseudogene. This CDR3 region has 10 residues.

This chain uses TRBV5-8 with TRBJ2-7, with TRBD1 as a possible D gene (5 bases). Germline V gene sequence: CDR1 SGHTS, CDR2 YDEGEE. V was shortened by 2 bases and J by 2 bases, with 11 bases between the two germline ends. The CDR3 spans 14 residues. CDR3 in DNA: TGTGCCAGCAGCTTTGCCCAGGGAACCTACGAGCAGTACTTC. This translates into CASSFAQGTYEQYF.

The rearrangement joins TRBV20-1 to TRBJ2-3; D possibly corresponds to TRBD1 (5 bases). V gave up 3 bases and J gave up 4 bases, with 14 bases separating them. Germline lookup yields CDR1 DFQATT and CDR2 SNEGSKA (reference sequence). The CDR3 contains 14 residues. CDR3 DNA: TGCAGTGCTAGTACGGGTGTCAGGGCAGATACGCAGTATTTT. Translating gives CSASTGVRADTQYF.

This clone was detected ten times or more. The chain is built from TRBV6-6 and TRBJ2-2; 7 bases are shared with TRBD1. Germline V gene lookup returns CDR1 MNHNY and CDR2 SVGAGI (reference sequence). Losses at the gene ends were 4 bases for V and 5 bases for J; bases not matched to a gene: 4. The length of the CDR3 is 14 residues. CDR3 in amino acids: CASSFLQGTGELFF. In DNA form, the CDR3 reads TGTGCCAGCAGTTTTCTACAGGGGACCGGGGAGCTGTTTTTT.

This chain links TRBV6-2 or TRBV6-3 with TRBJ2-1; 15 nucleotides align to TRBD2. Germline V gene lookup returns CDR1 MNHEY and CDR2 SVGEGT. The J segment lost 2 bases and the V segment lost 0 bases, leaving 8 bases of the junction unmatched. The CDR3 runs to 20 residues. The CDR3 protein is CASSYSWTSGRASPYNEQFF. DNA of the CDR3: TGTGCCAGCAGTTACTCGTGGACTAGCGGGAGGGCCTCCCCCTACAATGAGCAGTTCTTC.

The CDR3: CASSLTVGPNEKLFF. The CDR3 DNA is TGTGCCAGCAGCTTAACTGTGGGGCCTAATGAAAAACTGTTTTTT. The chain employs TRBV7-3 and TRBJ1-4, with a possible D match to TRBD1 (5 bases). Germline CDR1 and CDR2: SGHTA and FQGTGA. V lost 0 bases, J lost 3 bases, and 8 bases lay in between. CDR3 length equals 15 residues.

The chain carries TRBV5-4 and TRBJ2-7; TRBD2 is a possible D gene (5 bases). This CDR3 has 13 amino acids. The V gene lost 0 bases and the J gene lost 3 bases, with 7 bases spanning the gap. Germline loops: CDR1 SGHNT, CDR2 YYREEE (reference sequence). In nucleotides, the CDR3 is TGTGCCAGCAGCTTGGGCGGGCTCTACGAGCAGTACTTC. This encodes CASSLGGLYEQYF.

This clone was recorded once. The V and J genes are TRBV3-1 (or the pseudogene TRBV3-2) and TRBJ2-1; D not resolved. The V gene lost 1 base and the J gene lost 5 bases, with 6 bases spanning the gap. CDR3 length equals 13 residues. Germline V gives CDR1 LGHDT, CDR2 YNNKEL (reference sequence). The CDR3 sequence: CASSQGLNNEQFF. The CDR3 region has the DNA TGTGCCAGCAGCCAAGGACTGAACAATGAGCAGTTCTTC.

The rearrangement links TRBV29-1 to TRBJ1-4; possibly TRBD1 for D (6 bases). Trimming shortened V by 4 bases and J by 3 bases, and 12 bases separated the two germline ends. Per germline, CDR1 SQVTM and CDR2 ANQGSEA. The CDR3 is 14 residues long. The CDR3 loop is CSVGRGAANEKLFF. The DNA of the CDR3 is TGCAGCGTTGGTCGGGGGGCGGCTAATGAAAAACTGTTTTTT.

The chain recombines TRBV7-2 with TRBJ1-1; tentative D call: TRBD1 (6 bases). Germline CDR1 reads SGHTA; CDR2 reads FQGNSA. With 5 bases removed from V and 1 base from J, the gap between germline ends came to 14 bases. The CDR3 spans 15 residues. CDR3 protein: CASSRRMTGNTEAFF. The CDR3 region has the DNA TGTGCCAGCAGCCGTCGCATGACAGGGAACACTGAAGCTTTCTTT.

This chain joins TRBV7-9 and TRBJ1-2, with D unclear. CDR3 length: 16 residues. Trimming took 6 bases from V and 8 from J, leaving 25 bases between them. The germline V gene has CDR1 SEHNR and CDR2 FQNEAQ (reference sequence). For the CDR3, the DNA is TGTGCCAGCAGTTCCGATCGTGACGGAGAGCTTAGGGGCTACACCTTC. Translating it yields CASSSDRDGELRGYTF.

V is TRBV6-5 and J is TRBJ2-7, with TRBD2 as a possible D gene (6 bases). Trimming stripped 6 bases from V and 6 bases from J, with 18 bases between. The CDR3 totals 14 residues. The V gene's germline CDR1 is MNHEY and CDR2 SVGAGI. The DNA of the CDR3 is TGTGCCAGCAGATCCGAAGGGACTTCCACCGAGCAGTACTTC. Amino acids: CASRSEGTSTEQYF.

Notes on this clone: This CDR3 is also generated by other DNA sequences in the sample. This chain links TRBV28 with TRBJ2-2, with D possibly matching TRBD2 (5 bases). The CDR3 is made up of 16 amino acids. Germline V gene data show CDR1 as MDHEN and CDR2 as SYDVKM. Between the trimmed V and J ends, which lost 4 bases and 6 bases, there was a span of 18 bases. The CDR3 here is CASSSGDGNTAGELFF. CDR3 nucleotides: TGTGCCAGCAGTTCAGGCGACGGGAACACGGCCGGGGAGCTGTTTTTT. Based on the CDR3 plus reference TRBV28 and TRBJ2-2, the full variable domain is DVKVTQSSRYLVKRTGEKVFLECVQDMDHENMFWYRQDPGLGLRLIYFSYDVKMKEKGDIPEGYSVSREKKERFSLILESASTNQTSMYLCASSSGDGNTAGELFFGEGSRLTVL.

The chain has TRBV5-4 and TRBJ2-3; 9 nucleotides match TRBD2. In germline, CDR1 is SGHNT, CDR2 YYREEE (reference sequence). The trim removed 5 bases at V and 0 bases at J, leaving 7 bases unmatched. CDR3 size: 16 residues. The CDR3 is CASSWASGVSTDTQYF. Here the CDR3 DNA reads TGTGCCAGCAGTTGGGCTAGCGGGGTTAGCACAGATACGCAGTATTTT.

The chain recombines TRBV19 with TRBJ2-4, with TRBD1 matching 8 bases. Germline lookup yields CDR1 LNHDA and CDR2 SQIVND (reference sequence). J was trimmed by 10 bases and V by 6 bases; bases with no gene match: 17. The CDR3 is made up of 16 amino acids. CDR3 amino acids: CASSIGQGTLGSIQYF. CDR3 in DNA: TGTGCCAGTAGCATCGGACAGGGCACCTTGGGGTCGATTCAGTACTTC. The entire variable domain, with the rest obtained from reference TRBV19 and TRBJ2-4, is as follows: DGGITQSPKYLFRKEGQNVTLSCEQNLNHDAMYWYRQDPGQGLRLIYYSQIVNDFQKGDIAEGYSVSREKKESFPLTVTSAQKNPTAFYLCASSIGQGTLGSIQYFGAGTRLSVL.

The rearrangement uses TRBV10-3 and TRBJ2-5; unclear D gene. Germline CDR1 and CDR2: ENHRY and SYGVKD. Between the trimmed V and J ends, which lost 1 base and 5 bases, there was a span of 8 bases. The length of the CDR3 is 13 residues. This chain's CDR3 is CAISEYLSETQYF. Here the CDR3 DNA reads TGTGCCATCAGTGAGTACTTGAGCGAGACCCAGTACTTC.

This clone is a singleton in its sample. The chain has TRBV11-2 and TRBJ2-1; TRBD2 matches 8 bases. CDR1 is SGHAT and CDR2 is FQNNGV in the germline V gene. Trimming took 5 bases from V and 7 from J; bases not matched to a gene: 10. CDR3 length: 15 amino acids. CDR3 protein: CASSLGLAGGNEQFF. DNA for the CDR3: TGTGCCAGCAGCCTCGGACTAGCAGGCGGTAATGAGCAGTTCTTC.

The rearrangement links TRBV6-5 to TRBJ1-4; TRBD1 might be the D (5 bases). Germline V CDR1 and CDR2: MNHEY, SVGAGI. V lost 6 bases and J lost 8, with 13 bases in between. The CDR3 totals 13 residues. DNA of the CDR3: TGTGCCAGCAGGGCAGGGTCTGAGGAAAAACTGTTTTTT. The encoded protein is CASRAGSEEKLFF.

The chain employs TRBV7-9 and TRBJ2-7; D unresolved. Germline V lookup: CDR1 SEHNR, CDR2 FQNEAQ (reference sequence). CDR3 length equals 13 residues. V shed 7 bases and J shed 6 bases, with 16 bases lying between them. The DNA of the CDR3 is TGTGCCAGCACCAAGAGCAGAGCGCTCGAGCAGTACTTC. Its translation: CASTKSRALEQYF. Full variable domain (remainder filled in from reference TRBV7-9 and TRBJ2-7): DTGVSQNPRHKITKRGQNVTFRCDPISEHNRLYWYRQTLGQGPEFLTYFQNEAQLEKSRLLSDRFSAERPKGSFSTLEIQRTEQGDSAMYLCASTKSRALEQYFGPGTRLTVT.

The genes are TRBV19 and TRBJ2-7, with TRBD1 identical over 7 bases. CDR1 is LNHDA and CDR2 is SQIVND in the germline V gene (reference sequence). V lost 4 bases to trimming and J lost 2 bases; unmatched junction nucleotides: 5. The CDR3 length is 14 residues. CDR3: CASSTRQGPYEQYF. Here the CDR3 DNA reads TGTGCCAGTAGTACTAGACAGGGACCCTACGAGCAGTACTTC.